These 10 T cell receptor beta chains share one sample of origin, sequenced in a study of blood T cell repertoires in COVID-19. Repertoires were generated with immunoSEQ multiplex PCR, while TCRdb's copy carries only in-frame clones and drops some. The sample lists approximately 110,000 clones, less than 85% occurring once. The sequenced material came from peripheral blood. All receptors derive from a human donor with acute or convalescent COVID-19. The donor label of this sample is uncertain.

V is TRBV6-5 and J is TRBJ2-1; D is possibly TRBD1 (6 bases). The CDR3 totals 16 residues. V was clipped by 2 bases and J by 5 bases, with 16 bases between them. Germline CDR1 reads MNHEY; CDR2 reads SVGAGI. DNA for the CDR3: TGTGCCAGCAGTTACGCACAGGGAAACAATCACAATGAGCAGTTCTTC. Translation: CASSYAQGNNHNEQFF.

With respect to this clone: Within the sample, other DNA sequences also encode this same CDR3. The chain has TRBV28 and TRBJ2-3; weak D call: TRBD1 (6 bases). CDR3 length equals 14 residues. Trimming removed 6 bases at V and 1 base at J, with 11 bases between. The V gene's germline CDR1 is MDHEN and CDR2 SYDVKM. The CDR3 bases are TGTGCCAGCAGGCCCCCAGGGGGCACAGATACGCAGTATTTT. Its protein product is CASRPPGGTDTQYF.

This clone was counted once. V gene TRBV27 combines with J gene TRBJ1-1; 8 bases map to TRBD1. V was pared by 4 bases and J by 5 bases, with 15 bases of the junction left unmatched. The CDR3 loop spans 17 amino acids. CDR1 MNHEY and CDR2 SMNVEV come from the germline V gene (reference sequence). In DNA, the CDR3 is TGTGCCAGCAGTTCGCTTTACCCGACAGGGGCAAAGACTGAAGCTTTCTTT. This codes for CASSSLYPTGAKTEAFF.

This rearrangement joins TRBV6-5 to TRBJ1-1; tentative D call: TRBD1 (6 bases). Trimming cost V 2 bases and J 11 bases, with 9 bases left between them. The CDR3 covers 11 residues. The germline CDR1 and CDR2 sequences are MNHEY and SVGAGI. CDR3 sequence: CASSYQGRAFF. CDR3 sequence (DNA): TGTGCCAGCAGTTACCAGGGGCGGGCTTTCTTT.

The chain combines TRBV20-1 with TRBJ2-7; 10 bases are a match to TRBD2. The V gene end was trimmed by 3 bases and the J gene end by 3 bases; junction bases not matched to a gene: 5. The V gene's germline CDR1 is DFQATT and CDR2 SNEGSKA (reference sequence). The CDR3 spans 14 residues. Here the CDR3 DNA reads TGCAGTGCTAGTTCTAGCGGGGGAGTCTACGAGCAGTACTTC. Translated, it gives CSASSSGGVYEQYF.

The CDR3 nucleotides are TGCAGCGTTGAAGGACAGGGGGCGGGAGGCTACACCTTC. Its protein is CSVEGQGAGGYTF. The chain links TRBV29-1 to TRBJ1-2; 10 bases are a match to TRBD1. The V and J ends lost 1 base and 8 bases, in that order; junction bases with no gene match: 4. Germline CDR1 reads SQVTM; CDR2 reads ANQGSEA. The CDR3 totals 13 residues.

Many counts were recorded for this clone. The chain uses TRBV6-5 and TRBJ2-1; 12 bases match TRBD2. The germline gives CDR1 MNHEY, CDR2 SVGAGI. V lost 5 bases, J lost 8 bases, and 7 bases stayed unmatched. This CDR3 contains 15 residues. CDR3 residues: CASSNLAGGSYEQFF. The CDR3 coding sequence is TGTGCCAGCAGTAATCTAGCGGGGGGGTCCTATGAGCAGTTCTTC.

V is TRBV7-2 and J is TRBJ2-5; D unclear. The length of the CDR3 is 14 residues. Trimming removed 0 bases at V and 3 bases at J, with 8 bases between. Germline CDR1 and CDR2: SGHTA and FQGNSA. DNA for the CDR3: TGTGCCAGCAGCTTAGCGGGCAGGAAAGAGACCCAGTACTTC. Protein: CASSLAGRKETQYF.

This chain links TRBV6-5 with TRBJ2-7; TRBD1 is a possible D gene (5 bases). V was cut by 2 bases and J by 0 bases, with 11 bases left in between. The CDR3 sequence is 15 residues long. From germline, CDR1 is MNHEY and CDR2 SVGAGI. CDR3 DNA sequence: TGTGCCAGCAGTTACACAACAGGCCGCTCCTACGAGCAGTACGTC. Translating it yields CASSYTTGRSYEQYV.

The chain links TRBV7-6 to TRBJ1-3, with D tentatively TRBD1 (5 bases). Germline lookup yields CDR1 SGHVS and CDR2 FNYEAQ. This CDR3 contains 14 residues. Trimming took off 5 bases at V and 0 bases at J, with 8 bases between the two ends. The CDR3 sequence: CASSLDISGNTIYF. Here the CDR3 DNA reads TGTGCCAGCAGCCTGGACATCTCTGGAAACACCATATATTTT. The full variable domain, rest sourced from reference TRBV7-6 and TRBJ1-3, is GAGVSQSPRYKVTKRGQDVALRCDPISGHVSLYWYRQALGQGPEFLTYFNYEAQQDKSGLPNDRFSAERPEGSISTLTIQRTEQRDSAMYRCASSLDISGNTIYFGEGSWLTVV.